The 26 T cell receptor beta chains presented below share a single source sample, sequenced in a study of chronic HIV infection and antiretroviral therapy (dated by TCRdb to the mid-2010s). Preparation of the library involved 5' RACE. The sequencing machine was an Illumina MiSeq. The raw public reads went through TCRdb reprocessing: fastp at Q25, MiXCR clone calling, in-frame beta chains kept. Each entry is one CDR3 protein sequence, shown with its most common DNA and genes. This sample comprises fewer than 40,000 distinct CDR3 sequences, 8% to 10% of them detected only once. Of the sample, 2.9% falls within the top ten clones. Source material: peripheral blood. The receptors shown here come from an adult who had HIV and had not received antiretroviral therapy, or was an uninfected healthy control (not recorded which).

There are a few counts of this clonotype. The genes are TRBV2 and TRBJ2-5; D is unresolved. Germline CDR1 is SNHLY and CDR2 is FYNNEI. V shed 11 bases and J shed 5 bases, with 21 bases lying between them. CDR3 size: 14 residues. The CDR3 region has the DNA TGTGCCGCCACCAGCCCTGTTCGACGGGAGACCCAGTACTTC. The encoded protein is CAATSPVRRETQYF.

V gene TRBV29-1 combines with J gene TRBJ1-1, with D possibly matching TRBD1 (5 bases). The CDR3 contains 14 residues. Trimming removed 3 bases at V and 3 bases at J, with 14 bases between. Germline CDR1 is SQVTM and CDR2 is ANQGSEA. CDR3 loop: CSVDGGTLDTEAFF. The CDR3, as DNA: TGCAGCGTTGACGGGGGAACATTGGACACTGAAGCTTTCTTT.

This clonotype showed up many times. This chain joins TRBV4-1 and TRBJ2-3; D not resolved. CDR3 length equals 12 residues. Germline V gene sequence: CDR1 MGHRA, CDR2 YSYEKL. CDR3 coding DNA: TGCGCGGGCTCTTATGGCACAGATACGCAGTATTTT. This codes for CAGSYGTDTQYF.

V gene TRBV9 combines with J gene TRBJ2-5; no firm D call. The V end lost 0 bases, the J end lost 5 bases, and 8 bases lay between the germline ends. The germline V gene has CDR1 SGDLS and CDR2 YYNGEE. The CDR3 spans 13 residues. CDR3 loop: CASSVAALETQYF. CDR3 nucleotides: TGTGCCAGCAGCGTAGCCGCTTTGGAGACCCAGTACTTC.

This clonotype was seen at least ten times. The chain couples TRBV28 to TRBJ1-1, with D unresolved. Germline V CDR1 and CDR2: MDHEN, SYDVKM. V lost 5 bases and J 5 bases, leaving 18 bases between the germline ends. The CDR3 loop spans 15 amino acids. The CDR3 sequence: CASSPRLASWTEAFF. In nucleotides, the CDR3 is TGTGCCAGCAGTCCGCGACTGGCGTCGTGGACTGAAGCTTTCTTT.

This clonotype was seen repeatedly, ten times or more. This sequence joins TRBV4-2 and TRBJ2-7; D might be TRBD2 (6 bases). The V gene's germline CDR1 is LGHNA and CDR2 YNFKEQ. V lost 0 bases and J lost 3, with 12 bases in between. The CDR3 covers 15 residues. CDR3 sequence (DNA): TGTGCCAGCAGCCAAGATAGCGGAAGCGTCTACGAGCAGTACTTC. It codes for CASSQDSGSVYEQYF.

This chain uses TRBV6-2 or TRBV6-3 with TRBJ2-2; D is unclear. The CDR3 contains 12 residues. Trimming removed 1 base from V and 5 bases from J, with 2 bases in between. CDR1 MNHEY and CDR2 SVGEGT come from the germline V gene. The CDR3 reads CASSYCTGELFF. The DNA of the CDR3 is TGTGCCAGCAGTTACTGTACCGGGGAGCTGTTTTTT.

The chain joins TRBV20-1 to TRBJ1-1; D is possibly TRBD1 (6 bases). Between the trimmed V and J ends, which lost 4 bases and 12 bases, there was a span of 12 bases. Germline V lookup: CDR1 DFQATT, CDR2 SNEGSKA (reference sequence). The CDR3 has 10 residues. CDR3 sequence: CSAKGVETFF. The DNA for the CDR3 is TGCAGTGCTAAGGGGGTAGAAACTTTCTTT.

Ten or more counts support this clonotype. The V call is TRBV5-1, the J call TRBJ1-5; D call uncertain. Trimming took off 0 bases at V and 2 bases at J, with 12 bases between the two ends. CDR1 and CDR2 from the germline V gene are SGHRS and YFSETQ. This CDR3 is built from 16 residues. The chain's CDR3 is CASSLVPSEGNQPQHF. In nucleotides, the CDR3 is TGCGCCAGCAGCTTGGTACCCTCCGAGGGCAATCAGCCCCAGCATTTT. Full variable domain (remainder filled in from reference TRBV5-1 and TRBJ1-5): KAGVTQTPRYLIKTRGQQVTLSCSPISGHRSVSWYQQTPGQGLQFLFEYFSETQRNKGNFPGRFSGRQFSNSRSEMNVSTLELGDSALYLCASSLVPSEGNQPQHFGDGTRLSIL.

The chain links TRBV3-1 to TRBJ1-5; D uncertain. The V end was cut by 1 base, the J end by 2 bases, with 9 bases between. CDR3 size: 15 residues. The germline gives CDR1 LGHDT, CDR2 YNNKEL (reference sequence). This chain's CDR3 is CASSQGFGGNQPQHF. As DNA, the CDR3 is TGTGCCAGCAGCCAAGGGTTTGGGGGCAATCAGCCCCAGCATTTT.

V is TRBV5-4 and J is TRBJ2-5; 10 bases fit TRBD2. The CDR3 sequence is 16 residues long. V gave up 4 bases and J gave up 2 bases; unmatched junction bases: 8. From germline, CDR1 is SGHNT and CDR2 YYREEE (reference sequence). CDR3 amino acids: CASSPRTSGQQETQYF. DNA for the CDR3: TGTGCCAGCAGCCCGAGGACTAGCGGACAACAAGAGACCCAGTACTTC.

This clonotype has a count of ten or more. The V call is TRBV28, the J call TRBJ2-7, with D perhaps TRBD1 or TRBD2 (5 bases each). The V end lost 7 bases, the J end lost 3 bases, and 16 bases lay between the germline ends. Germline CDR1 and CDR2: MDHEN and SYDVKM. The CDR3 is made up of 14 amino acids. The CDR3 reads CASNTPGRIYEQYF. The CDR3 DNA reads as TGTGCCAGCAACACACCGGGACGAATCTACGAGCAGTACTTC.

The table lists this clonotype with many counts. V and J are TRBV21-1 and TRBJ2-3. TRBV21-1 is noted as a pseudogene. This CDR3 has 12 residues. The CDR3 bases are TGTGCCAGCAGCAAAGCGACAGATACGCAGTATTTT. Protein: CASSKATDTQYF.

This clonotype came up once. This clone may be a read error of a much larger clone one base away. The gene calls are TRBV21-1 and TRBJ2-7. TRBV21-1 is a pseudogene. The CDR3 runs 14 residues. DNA for the CDR3: TGTGCCAGCGGCGAGGACGGAACCCTCTACGAGCAGTACTTC. This gives the protein CASGEDGTLYEQYF.

This clonotype was detected ten times or more. The chain employs TRBV4-3 and TRBJ1-4, with 7 bases matching TRBD1. V lost 3 bases, J lost 8 bases, and 6 bases stayed unmatched. Germline values: CDR1 LGHNA, CDR2 YSLEER. The CDR3 has 14 residues. The CDR3 DNA reads as TGCGCCAGCAGCCAGGGTACAGGGGACGAAAAACTGTTTTTT. Translation: CASSQGTGDEKLFF.

On this clonotype itself: The junction differs from germline at one of its ends, possibly a read error. The V gene is TRBV4-2, the J gene TRBJ1-2; no definite D call. CDR1 LGHNA and CDR2 YNFKEQ come from the germline V gene. This CDR3 comprises 17 residues. The CDR3 is CASSQEGNAVSNYGHTF. CDR3 DNA sequence: TGTGCCAGCAGCCAAGAAGGTAACGCAGTATCTAACTATGGCCACACCTTC.

The chain combines TRBV6-1 with TRBJ2-3, with 10 bases that match TRBD2. CDR3 length equals 15 residues. Trimming removed 6 bases from V and 4 bases from J; junction bases left unmatched: 7. Germline V gene sequence: CDR1 MNHNS, CDR2 SASEGT. Written as DNA, the CDR3 is TGTGCCAGCAGGGCCACTAGCGGGATAGCAGATACGCAGTATTTT. Translation gives CASRATSGIADTQYF.

There are a few counts of this clonotype. The chain has TRBV28 and TRBJ1-5, with 9 bases matching TRBD1. The length of the CDR3 is 17 residues. J gave up 1 base and V 4 bases, and 8 bases lay outside the gene matches. Germline-derived CDR1 and CDR2 are MDHEN and SYDVKM. The CDR3 DNA reads as TGTGCCAGCAGTTCCCGACCGGGACAGGGAAGCAATCAGCCCCAGCATTTT. This codes for CASSSRPGQGSNQPQHF.

The V and J genes are TRBV2 and TRBJ2-3, with 7 positions matching TRBD2. CDR1 SNHLY and CDR2 FYNNEI come from the germline V gene. CDR3 size: 14 residues. After removal of 8 bases from V and 4 bases from J, the junction contained 9 bases not matched to a gene. The CDR3 loop reads CASWAGAIADTQYF. The DNA for the CDR3 is TGTGCCAGCTGGGCGGGAGCAATTGCAGATACGCAGTATTTT.

The chain carries TRBV28 and TRBJ1-1, with D uncertain. V gave up 6 bases and J gave up 0 bases, with 8 bases separating them. Germline loops: CDR1 MDHEN, CDR2 SYDVKM. The CDR3 consists of 13 residues. The CDR3 DNA reads TGTGCCAGCAGCTCATCGATGAACACTGAAGCTTTCTTT. Encoded protein: CASSSSMNTEAFF.

The rearrangement uses TRBV7-6 and TRBJ2-7, with D possibly being TRBD1 or TRBD2 (6 bases each). Trimming cost V 5 bases and J 4 bases, with 12 bases left between them. Germline CDR1 reads SGHVS; CDR2 reads FNYEAQ. CDR3 length equals 13 residues. The chain's CDR3 is CASSPSGAYEQYF. The CDR3 region has the DNA TGTGCCAGCAGCCCCTCGGGGGCATACGAGCAGTACTTC.

This rearrangement joins TRBV7-9 to TRBJ1-2; TRBD1 is a possible D gene (5 bases). Germline V CDR1 and CDR2: SEHNR, FQNEAQ (reference sequence). The CDR3 sequence is 16 residues long. V gave up 3 bases and J gave up 8 bases, with 22 bases separating them. For the CDR3, the DNA is TGTGCCAGCAGCTTCACATCCAGGGAGGAGCTGGACGGCTACACCTTC. Protein sequence: CASSFTSREELDGYTF.

This clonotype was counted many times. J is TRBJ2-1 and V is TRBV29-1, with D possibly TRBD1 on 5 matching bases. Trimming took off 5 bases at V and 8 bases at J, with 16 bases between the two ends. CDR3 length: 13 residues. CDR1 SQVTM and CDR2 ANQGSEA come from the germline V gene. The CDR3 region has the DNA TGCAGCGTTTCGGCTCCCTGGGGCGATGAGCAGTTCTTC. Translating gives CSVSAPWGDEQFF.

With regard to this clonotype: Just one base apart from a much larger clone, this may be a read error. This chain uses TRBV5-1 with TRBJ1-1; D gene ambiguous. Germline V CDR1 and CDR2: SGHRS, YFSETQ. The CDR3 extends over 16 amino acids. V shed 5 bases and J shed 1 base, with 18 bases lying between them. The CDR3 protein is CASRLRTGTWNTEAFF. In DNA form, the CDR3 reads TGCGCCAGCAGGCTACGGACTGGTACCTGGAACACTGAAGCTTTCTTT.

Many counts were recorded for this clonotype. V and J are TRBV21-1 and TRBJ2-7; the D call TRBD1 from the table was never checked on the DNA. TRBV21-1 is reported as a pseudogene. The CDR3 contains 18 residues. The CDR3 nucleotides are TGTGCCAGCAGCAAATATACAGGTCCGGGACAGTCCTCCTACGAGCAGTACTTC. It encodes CASSKYTGPGQSSYEQYF.

The table lists this clonotype with many counts. The chain combines TRBV10-3 with TRBJ2-7; TRBD2 is a possible D gene (5 bases). The CDR3 sequence is 13 residues long. V lost 4 bases to trimming and J lost 1 base, with 8 bases between them. Germline CDR1 and CDR2: ENHRY and SYGVKD. The CDR3 protein is CAISAAASYEQYF. The CDR3 bases are TGTGCCATCAGTGCAGCGGCATCCTACGAGCAGTACTTC.